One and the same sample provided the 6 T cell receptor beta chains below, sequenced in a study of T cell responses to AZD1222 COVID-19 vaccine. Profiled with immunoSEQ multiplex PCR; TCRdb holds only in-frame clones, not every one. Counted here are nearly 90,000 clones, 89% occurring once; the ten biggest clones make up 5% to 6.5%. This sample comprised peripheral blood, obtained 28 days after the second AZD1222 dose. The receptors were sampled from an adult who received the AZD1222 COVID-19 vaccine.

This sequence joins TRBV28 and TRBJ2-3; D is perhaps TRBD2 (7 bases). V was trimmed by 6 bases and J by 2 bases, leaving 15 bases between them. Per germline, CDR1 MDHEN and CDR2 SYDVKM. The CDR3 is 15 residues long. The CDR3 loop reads CASSIRGGDTDTQYF. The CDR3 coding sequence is TGTGCCAGCAGCATTAGGGGGGGTGACACAGATACGCAGTATTTT. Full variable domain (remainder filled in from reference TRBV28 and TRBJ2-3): DVKVTQSSRYLVKRTGEKVFLECVQDMDHENMFWYRQDPGLGLRLIYFSYDVKMKEKGDIPEGYSVSREKKERFSLILESASTNQTSMYLCASSIRGGDTDTQYFGPGTRLTVL.

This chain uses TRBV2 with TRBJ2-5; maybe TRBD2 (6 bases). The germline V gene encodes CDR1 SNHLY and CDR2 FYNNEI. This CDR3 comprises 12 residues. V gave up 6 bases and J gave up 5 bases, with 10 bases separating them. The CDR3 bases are TGTGCCAGCAGAATTGGGGGGGAGACCCAGTACTTC. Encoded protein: CASRIGGETQYF.

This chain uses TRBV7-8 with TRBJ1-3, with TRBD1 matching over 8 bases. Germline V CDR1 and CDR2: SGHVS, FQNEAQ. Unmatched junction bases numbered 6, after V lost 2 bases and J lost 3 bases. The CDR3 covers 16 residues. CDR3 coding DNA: TGTGCCAGCAGCTTAATTCAGGGGACAGGTGGAAACACCATATATTTT. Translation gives CASSLIQGTGGNTIYF.

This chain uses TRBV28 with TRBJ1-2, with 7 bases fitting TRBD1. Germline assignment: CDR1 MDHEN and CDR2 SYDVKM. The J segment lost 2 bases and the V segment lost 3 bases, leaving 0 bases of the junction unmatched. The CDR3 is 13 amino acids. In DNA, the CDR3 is TGTGCCAGCAGTTTGACAGGGAACTATGGCTACACCTTC. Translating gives CASSLTGNYGYTF.

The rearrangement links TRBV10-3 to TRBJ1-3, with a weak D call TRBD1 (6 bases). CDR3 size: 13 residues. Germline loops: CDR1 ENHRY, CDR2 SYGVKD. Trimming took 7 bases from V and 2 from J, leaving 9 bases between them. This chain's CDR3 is CAINNRAGNTIYF. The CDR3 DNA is TGTGCCATCAACAACAGGGCTGGAAACACCATATATTTT.

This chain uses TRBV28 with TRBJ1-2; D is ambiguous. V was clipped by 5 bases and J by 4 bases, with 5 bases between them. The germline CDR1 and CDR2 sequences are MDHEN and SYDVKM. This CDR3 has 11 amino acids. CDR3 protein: CASSRTYGYTF. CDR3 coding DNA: TGTGCCAGCAGTCGAACCTATGGCTACACCTTC.